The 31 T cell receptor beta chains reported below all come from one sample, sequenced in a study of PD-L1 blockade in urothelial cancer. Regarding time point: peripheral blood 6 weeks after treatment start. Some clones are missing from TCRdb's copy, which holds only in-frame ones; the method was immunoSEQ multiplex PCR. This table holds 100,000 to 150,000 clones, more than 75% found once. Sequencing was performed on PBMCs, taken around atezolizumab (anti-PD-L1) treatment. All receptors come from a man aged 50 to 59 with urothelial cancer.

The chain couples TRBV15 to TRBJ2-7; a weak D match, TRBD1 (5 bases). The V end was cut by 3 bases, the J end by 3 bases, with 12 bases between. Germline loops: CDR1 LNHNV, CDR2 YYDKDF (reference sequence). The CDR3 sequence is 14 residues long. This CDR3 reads CATSSHDRLYEQYF. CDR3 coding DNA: TGTGCCACCAGCAGCCACGACAGACTCTACGAGCAGTACTTC. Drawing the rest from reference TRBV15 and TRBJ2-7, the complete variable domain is DAMVIQNPRYQVTQFGKPVTLSCSQTLNHNVMYWYQQKSSQAPKLLFHYYDKDFNNEADTPDNFQSRRPNTSFCFLDIRSPGLGDTAMYLCATSSHDRLYEQYFGPGTRLTVT.

The CDR3: CASSIGGLAGGLQETQYF. As DNA, the CDR3 is TGTGCCAGTAGTATAGGCGGGCTAGCGGGAGGCCTCCAAGAGACCCAGTACTTC. J is TRBJ2-5 and V is TRBV19, with 11 bases lining up with TRBD2. V lost 1 base, J lost 1 base, and 8 bases stayed unmatched. Germline loops: CDR1 LNHDA, CDR2 SQIVND (reference sequence). The CDR3 runs 18 residues.

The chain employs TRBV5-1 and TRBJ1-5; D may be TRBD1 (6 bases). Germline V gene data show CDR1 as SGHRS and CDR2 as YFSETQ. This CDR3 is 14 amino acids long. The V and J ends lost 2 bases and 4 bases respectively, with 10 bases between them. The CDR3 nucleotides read TGCGCCAGCAGCTTACAGGGACCTAATCAGCCCCAGCATTTT. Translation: CASSLQGPNQPQHF.

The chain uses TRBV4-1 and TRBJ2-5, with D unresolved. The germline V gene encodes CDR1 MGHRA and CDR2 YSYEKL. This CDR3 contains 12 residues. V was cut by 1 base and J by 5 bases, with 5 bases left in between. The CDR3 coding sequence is TGCGCCAGCAGCCAAGGCAGGGAGACCCAGTACTTC. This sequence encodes CASSQGRETQYF.

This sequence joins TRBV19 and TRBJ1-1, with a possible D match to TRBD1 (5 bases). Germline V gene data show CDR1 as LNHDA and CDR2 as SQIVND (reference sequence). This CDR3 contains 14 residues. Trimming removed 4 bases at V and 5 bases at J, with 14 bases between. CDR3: CASSTILGRTEAFF. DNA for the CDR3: TGTGCCAGTAGTACAATATTGGGGCGGACTGAAGCTTTCTTT.

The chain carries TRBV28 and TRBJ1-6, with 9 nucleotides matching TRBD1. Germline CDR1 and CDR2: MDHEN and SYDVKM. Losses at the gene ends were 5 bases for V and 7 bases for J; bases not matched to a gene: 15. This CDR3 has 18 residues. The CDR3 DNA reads TGTGCCAGCAGTCACCGCTCTGGGACAGGGTACGTCAATTCACCCCTCCACTTT. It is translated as CASSHRSGTGYVNSPLHF. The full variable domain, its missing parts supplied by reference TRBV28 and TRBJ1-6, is DVKVTQSSRYLVKRTGEKVFLECVQDMDHENMFWYRQDPGLGLRLIYFSYDVKMKEKGDIPEGYSVSREKKERFSLILESASTNQTSMYLCASSHRSGTGYVNSPLHFGNGTRLTVT.

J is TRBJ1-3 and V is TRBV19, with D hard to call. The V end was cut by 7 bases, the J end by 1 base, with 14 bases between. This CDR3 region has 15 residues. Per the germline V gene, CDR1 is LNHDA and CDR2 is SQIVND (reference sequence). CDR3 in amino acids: CASTSMGISGNTIYF. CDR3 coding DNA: TGTGCCAGTACCTCCATGGGCATATCTGGAAACACCATATATTTT. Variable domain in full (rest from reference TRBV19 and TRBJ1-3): DGGITQSPKYLFRKEGQNVTLSCEQNLNHDAMYWYRQDPGQGLRLIYYSQIVNDFQKGDIAEGYSVSREKKESFPLTVTSAQKNPTAFYLCASTSMGISGNTIYFGEGSWLTVV.

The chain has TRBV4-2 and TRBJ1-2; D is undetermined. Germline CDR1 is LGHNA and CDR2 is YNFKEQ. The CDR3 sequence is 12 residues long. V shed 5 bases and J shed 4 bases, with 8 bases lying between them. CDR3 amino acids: CASSEGIYGYTF. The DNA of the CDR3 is TGTGCCAGCAGCGAGGGTATCTATGGCTACACCTTC.

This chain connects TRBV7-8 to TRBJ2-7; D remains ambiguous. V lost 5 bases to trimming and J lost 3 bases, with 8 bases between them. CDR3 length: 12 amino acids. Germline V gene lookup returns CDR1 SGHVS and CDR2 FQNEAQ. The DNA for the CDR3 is TGTGCCAGCAGCACGGGTGACTACGAGCAGTACTTC. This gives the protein CASSTGDYEQYF. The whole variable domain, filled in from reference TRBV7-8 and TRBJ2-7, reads GAGVSQSPRYKVAKRGQDVALRCDPISGHVSLFWYQQALGQGPEFLTYFQNEAQLDKSGLPSDRFFAERPEGSVSTLKIQRTQQEDSAVYLCASSTGDYEQYFGPGTRLTVT.

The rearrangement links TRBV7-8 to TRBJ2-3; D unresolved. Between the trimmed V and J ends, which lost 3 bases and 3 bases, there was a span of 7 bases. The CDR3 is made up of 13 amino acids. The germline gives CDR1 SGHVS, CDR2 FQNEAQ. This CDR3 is CASSLVQTDTQYF. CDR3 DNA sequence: TGTGCCAGCAGCTTGGTCCAGACAGATACGCAGTATTTT.

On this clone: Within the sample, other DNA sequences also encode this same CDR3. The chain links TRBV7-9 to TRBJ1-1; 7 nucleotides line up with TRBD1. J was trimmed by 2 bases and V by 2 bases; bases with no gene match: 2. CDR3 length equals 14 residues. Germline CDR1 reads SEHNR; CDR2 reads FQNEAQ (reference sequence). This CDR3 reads CASSLTGVNTEAFF. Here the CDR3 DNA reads TGTGCCAGCAGCTTAACAGGGGTAAACACTGAAGCTTTCTTT.

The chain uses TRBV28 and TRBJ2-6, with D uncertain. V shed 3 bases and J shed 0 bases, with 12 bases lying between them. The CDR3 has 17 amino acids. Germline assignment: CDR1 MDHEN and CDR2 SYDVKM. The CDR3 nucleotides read TGTGCCAGCAGTTTTTCGGGTCGGCACTCTGGGGCCAACGTCCTGACTTTC. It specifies CASSFSGRHSGANVLTF.

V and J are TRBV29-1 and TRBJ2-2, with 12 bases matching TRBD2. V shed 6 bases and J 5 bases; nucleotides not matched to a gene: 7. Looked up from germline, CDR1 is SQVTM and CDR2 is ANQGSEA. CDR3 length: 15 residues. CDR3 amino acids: CSVQLAGGVTGELFF. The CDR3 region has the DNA TGCAGCGTCCAACTAGCGGGAGGTGTAACCGGGGAGCTGTTTTTT.

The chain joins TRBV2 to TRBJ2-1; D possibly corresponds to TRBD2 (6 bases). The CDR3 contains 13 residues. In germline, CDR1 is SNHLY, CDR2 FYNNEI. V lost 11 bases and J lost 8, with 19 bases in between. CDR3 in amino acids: CADGGSGGDEQFF. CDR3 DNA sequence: TGTGCCGACGGTGGTAGCGGAGGCGATGAGCAGTTCTTC.

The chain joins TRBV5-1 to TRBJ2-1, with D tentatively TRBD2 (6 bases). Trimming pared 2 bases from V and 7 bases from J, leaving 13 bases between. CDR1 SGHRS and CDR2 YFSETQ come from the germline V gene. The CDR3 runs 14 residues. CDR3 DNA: TGCGCCAGCAGCTTCCAGACTAGTGCGAATGAGCAGTTCTTC. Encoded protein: CASSFQTSANEQFF.

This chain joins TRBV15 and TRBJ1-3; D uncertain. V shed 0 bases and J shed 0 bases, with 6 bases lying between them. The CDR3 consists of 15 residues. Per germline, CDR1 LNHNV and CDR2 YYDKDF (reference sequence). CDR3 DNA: TGTGCCACCAGCAGAGATAGAACCTCTGGAAACACCATATATTTT. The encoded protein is CATSRDRTSGNTIYF.

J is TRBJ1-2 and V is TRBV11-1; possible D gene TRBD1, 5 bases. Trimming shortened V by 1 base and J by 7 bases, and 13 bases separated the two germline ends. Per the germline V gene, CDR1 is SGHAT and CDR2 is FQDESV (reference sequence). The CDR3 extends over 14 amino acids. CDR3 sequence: CASSLEAGLGGYTF. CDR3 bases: TGTGCCAGCAGCTTAGAGGCGGGGCTAGGTGGCTACACCTTC.

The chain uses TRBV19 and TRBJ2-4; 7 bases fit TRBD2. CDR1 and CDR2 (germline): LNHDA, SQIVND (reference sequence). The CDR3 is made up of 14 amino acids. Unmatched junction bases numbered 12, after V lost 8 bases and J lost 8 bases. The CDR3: CASSDGLVRDIQYF. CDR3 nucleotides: TGTGCCAGTTCTGACGGACTAGTTAGGGACATTCAGTACTTC.

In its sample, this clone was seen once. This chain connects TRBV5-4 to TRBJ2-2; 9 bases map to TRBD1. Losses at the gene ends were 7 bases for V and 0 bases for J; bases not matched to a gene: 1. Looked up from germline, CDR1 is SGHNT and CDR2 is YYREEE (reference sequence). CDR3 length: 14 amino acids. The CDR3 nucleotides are TGTGCCAGCGGACAGGGGTCGAACACCGGGGAGCTGTTTTTT. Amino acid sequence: CASGQGSNTGELFF.

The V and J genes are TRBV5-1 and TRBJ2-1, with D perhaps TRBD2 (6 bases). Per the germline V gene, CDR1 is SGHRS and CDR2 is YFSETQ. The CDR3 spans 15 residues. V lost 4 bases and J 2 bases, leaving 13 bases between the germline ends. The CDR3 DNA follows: TGCGCCAGCAGCGTATATAGCGGCGCCTACAATGAGCAGTTCTTC. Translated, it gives CASSVYSGAYNEQFF.

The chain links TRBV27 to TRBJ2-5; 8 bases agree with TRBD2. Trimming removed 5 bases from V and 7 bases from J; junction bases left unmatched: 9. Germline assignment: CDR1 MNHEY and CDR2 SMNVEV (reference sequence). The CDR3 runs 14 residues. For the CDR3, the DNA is TGTGCCAGCAGTAATTGGACTAGCTCCGGGACCCAGTACTTC. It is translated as CASSNWTSSGTQYF.

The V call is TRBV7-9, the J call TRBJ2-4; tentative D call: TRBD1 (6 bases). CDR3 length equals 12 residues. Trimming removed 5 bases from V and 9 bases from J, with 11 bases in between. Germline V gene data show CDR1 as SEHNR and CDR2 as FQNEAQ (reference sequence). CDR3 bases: TGTGCCAGCAGCCAGACAGGTAGCATTCAGTACTTC. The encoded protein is CASSQTGSIQYF. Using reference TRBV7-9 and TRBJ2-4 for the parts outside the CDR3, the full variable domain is DTGVSQNPRHKITKRGQNVTFRCDPISEHNRLYWYRQTLGQGPEFLTYFQNEAQLEKSRLLSDRFSAERPKGSFSTLEIQRTEQGDSAMYLCASSQTGSIQYFGAGTRLSVL.

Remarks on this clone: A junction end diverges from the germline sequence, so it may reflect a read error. The CDR3 loop is CASSLRQGFFNEQFF. The CDR3, as DNA: TGTGCTAGCAGCTTGAGACAGGGCTTCTTTAATGAGCAGTTCTTC. The V gene is TRBV7-7, the J gene TRBJ2-1, with TRBD1 matching 7 bases. The CDR3 totals 15 residues. CDR1 and CDR2 from the germline V gene are SSHAT and FNYEAQ (reference sequence).

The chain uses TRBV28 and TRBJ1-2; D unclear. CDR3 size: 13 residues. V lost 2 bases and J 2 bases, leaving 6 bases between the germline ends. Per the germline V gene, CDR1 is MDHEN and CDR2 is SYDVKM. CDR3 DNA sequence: TGTGCCAGCAGTTTACGAGTGAACTATGGCTACACCTTC. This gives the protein CASSLRVNYGYTF.

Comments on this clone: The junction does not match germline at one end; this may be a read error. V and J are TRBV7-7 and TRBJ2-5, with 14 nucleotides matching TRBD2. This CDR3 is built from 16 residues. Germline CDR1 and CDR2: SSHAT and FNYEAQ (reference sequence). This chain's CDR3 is CASSPGTSGSRETQYF. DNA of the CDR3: TGTGCTAGCAGCCCCGGGACTAGCGGGAGCAGGGAGACCCAGTACTTC.

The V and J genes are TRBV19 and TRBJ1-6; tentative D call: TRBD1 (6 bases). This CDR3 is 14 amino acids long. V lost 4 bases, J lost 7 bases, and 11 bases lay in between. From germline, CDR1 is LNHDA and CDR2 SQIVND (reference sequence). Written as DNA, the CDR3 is TGTGCCAGTAGTAAAAGACAGGAAAATTCACCCCTCCACTTT. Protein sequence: CASSKRQENSPLHF. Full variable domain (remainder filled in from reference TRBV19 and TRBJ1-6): DGGITQSPKYLFRKEGQNVTLSCEQNLNHDAMYWYRQDPGQGLRLIYYSQIVNDFQKGDIAEGYSVSREKKESFPLTVTSAQKNPTAFYLCASSKRQENSPLHFGNGTRLTVT.

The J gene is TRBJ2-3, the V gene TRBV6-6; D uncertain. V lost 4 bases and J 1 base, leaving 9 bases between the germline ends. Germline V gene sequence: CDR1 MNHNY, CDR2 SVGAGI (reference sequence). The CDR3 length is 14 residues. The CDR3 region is CASSSFSGTDTQYF. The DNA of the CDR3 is TGTGCCAGCAGTTCCTTCTCTGGCACAGATACGCAGTATTTT.

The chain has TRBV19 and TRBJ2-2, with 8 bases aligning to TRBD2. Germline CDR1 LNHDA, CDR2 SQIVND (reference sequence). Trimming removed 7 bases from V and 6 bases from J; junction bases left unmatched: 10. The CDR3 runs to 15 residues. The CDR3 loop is CASKRREDSAGELFF. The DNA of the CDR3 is TGTGCCAGTAAAAGGCGGGAGGACTCTGCCGGGGAGCTGTTTTTT.

The CDR3 loop reads CASSPTGGSYSNQPQHF. The CDR3 nucleotides are TGTGCCAGCAGCCCTACAGGGGGATCCTATAGCAATCAGCCCCAGCATTTT. The gene calls are TRBV21-1 and TRBJ1-5; TRBD1 is the table's D call and was not checked against the DNA. TRBV21-1 is termed a pseudogene. The length of the CDR3 is 17 residues.

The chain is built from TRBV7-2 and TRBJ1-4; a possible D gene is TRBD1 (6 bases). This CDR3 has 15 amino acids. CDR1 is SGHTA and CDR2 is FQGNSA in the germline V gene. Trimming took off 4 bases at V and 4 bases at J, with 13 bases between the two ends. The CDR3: CASSSPGHFNEKLFF. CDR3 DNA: TGTGCCAGCAGCTCCCCGGGACACTTTAATGAAAAACTGTTTTTT.

DNA of the CDR3: TGTGCCAGTAGTACCCAGACTAGCATAACGCAGTTCTTC. This gives the protein CASSTQTSITQFF. J is TRBJ2-1 and V is TRBV19; 7 bases line up with TRBD2. Germline-derived CDR1 and CDR2 are LNHDA and SQIVND (reference sequence). The CDR3 has 13 residues. V trimming: 4 bases; J trimming: 12 bases; junction bases outside the gene matches: 9.